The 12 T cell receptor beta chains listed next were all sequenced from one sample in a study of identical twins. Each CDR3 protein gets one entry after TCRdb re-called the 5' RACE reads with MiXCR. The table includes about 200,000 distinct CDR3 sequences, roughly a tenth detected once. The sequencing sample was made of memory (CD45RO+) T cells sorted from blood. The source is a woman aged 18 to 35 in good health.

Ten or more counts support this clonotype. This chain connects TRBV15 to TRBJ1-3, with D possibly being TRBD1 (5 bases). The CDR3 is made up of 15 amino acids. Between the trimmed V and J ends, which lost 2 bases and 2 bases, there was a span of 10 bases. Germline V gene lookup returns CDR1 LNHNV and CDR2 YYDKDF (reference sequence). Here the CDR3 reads CATSRRTGTGNTIYF. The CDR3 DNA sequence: TGTGCCACCAGCAGACGCACAGGTACTGGAAACACCATATATTTT.

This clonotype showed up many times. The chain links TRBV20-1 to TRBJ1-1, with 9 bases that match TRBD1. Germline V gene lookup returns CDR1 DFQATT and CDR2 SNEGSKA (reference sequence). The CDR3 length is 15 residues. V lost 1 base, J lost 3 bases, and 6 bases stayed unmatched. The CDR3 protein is CSARGGRQGDTEAFF. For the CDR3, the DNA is TGCAGTGCTAGAGGAGGACGACAGGGGGACACTGAAGCTTTCTTT.

CDR3 region: CASSPGTWGEQFF. For the CDR3, the DNA is TGCGCCAGCAGCCCTGGGACTTGGGGTGAGCAGTTCTTC. This chain uses TRBV5-1 with TRBJ2-1, with D possibly matching TRBD2 (6 bases). The CDR3 consists of 13 residues. Germline CDR1 reads SGHRS; CDR2 reads YFSETQ. The V end lost 4 bases, the J end lost 9 bases, and 14 bases lay between the germline ends.

CDR3 in amino acids: CASSYPLGQGKADTQYF. The CDR3, as DNA: TGTGCCAGCAGCTACCCCTTGGGACAGGGTAAGGCAGATACGCAGTATTTT. The V gene is TRBV11-3, the J gene TRBJ2-3, with TRBD1 matching 9 bases. CDR1 and CDR2 (germline): SGHNT, YENEEA. With V trimmed by 4 bases and J by 4 bases, 12 bases remained unmatched. The CDR3 runs to 17 residues.

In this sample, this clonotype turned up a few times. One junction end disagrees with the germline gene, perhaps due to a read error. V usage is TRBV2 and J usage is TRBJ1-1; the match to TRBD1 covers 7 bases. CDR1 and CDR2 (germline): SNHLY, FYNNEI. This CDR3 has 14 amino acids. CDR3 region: CASRFSGGNAEAFF. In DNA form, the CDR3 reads TGTGCCAGCAGATTTTCAGGGGGGAACGCTGAAGCTTTCTTT.

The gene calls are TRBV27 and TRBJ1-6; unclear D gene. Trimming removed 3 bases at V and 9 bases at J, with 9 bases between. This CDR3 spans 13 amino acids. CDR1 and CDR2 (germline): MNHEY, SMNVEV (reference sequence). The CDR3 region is CASSLSSPSPLHF. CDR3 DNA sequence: TGTGCCAGCAGTTTGTCGTCTCCTTCACCCCTCCACTTT.

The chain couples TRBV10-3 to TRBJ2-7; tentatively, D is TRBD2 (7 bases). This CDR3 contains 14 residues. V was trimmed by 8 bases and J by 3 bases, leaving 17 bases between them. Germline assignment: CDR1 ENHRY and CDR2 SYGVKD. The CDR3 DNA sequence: TGTGCCATCCGACGCGGGGGCAGAGACTACGAGCAGTACTTC. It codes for CAIRRGGRDYEQYF.

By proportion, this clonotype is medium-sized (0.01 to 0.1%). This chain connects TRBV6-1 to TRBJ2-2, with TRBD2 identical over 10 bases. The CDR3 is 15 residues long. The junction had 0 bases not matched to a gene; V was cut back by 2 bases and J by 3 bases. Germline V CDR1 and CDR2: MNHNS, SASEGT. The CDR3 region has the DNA TGTGCCAGCAGTGAACTAGCGGGAGACACCGGGGAGCTGTTTTTT. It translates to CASSELAGDTGELFF.

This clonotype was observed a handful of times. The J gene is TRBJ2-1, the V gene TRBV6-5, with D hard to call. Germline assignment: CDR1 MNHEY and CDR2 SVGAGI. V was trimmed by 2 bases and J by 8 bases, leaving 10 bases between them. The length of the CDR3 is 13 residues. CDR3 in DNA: TGTGCCAGCAGTTACAGGGTAGAGTATGAGCAGTTCTTC. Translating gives CASSYRVEYEQFF.

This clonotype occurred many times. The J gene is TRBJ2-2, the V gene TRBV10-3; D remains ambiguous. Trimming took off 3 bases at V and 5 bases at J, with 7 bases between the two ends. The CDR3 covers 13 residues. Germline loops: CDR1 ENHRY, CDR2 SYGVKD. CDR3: CAISDVGTGELFF. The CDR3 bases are TGTGCCATCAGTGATGTAGGGACCGGGGAGCTGTTTTTT.

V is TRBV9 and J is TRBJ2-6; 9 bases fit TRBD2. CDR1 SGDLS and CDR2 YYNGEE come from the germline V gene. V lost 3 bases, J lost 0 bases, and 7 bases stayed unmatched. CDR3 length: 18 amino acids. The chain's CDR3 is CASSEAGGLISGANVLTF. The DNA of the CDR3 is TGTGCCAGCAGCGAAGCGGGGGGACTCATCTCTGGGGCCAACGTCCTGACTTTC.

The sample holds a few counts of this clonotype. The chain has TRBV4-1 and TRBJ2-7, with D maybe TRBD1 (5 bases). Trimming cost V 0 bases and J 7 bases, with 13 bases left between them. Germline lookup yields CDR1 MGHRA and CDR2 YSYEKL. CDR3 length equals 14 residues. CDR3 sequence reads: CASSQDQGGLEQYF. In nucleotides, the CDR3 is TGCGCCAGCAGCCAAGATCAGGGCGGCCTTGAGCAGTACTTC.